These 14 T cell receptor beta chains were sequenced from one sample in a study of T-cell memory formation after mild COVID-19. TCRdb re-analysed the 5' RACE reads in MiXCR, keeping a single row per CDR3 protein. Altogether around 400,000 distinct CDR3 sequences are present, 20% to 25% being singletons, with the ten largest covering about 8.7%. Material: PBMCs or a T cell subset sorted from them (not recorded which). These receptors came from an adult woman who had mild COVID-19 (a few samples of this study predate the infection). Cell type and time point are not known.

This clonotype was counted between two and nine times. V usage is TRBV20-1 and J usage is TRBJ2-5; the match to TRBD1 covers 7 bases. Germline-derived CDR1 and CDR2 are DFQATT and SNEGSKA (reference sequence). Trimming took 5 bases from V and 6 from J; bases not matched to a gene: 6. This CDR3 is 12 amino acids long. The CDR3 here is CSAFDRAKTQYF. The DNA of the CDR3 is TGCAGTGCTTTCGACAGGGCTAAGACCCAGTACTTC.

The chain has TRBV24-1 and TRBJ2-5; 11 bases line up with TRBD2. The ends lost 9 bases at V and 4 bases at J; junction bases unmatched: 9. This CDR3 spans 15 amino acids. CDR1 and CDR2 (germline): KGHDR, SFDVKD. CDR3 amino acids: CATSRGSGGGETQYF. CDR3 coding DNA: TGTGCCACCTCCCGGGGTAGCGGGGGGGGAGAGACCCAGTACTTC.

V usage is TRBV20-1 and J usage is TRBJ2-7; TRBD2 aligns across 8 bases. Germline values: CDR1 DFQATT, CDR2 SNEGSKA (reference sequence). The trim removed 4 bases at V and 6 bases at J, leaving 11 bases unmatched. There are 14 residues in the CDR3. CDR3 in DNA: TGCAGTGCTAAGATTTCGGGAGGGGGAGGCGAGCAGTACTTC. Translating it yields CSAKISGGGGEQYF.

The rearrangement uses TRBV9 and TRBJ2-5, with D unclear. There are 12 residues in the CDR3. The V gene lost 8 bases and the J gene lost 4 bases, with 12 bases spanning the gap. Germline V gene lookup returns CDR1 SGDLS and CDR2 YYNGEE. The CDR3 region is CASSSTGETQYF. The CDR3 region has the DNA TGTGCCAGTTCCTCGACGGGAGAGACCCAGTACTTC.

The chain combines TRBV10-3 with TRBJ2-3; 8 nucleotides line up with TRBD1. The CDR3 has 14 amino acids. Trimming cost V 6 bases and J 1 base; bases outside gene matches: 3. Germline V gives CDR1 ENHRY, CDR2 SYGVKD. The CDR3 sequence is CAIRATGGTDTQYF. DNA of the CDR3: TGTGCCATCAGGGCGACAGGGGGCACAGATACGCAGTATTTT.

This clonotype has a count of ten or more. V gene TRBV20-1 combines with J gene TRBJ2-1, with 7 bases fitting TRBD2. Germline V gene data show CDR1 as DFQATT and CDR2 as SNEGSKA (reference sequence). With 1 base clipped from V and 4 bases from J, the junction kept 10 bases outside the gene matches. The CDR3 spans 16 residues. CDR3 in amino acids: CSARVAGVRRYNEQFF. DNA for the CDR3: TGCAGTGCTAGAGTCGCGGGAGTTCGAAGATACAATGAGCAGTTCTTC.

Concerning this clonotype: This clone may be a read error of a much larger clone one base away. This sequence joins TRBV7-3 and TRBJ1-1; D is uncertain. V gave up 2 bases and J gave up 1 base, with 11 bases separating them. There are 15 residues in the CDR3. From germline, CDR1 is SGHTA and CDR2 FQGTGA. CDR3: CASSLQRVWNTEAFF. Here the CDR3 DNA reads TGTGCCAGCAGCTTACAGCGGGTTTGGAACACTGAAGCTTTCTTT.

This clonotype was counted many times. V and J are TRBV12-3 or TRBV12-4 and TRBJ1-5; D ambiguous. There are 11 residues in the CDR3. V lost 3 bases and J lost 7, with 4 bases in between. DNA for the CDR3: TGTGCCAGCAGTTTGGGACAGCCCCAGCATTTT. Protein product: CASSLGQPQHF.

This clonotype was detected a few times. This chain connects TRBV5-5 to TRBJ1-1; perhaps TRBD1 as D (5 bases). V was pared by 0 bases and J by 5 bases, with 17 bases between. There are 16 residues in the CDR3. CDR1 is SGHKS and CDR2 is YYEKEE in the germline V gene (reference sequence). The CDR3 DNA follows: TGTGCCAGCAGCTTGGGTGGGTGGGACTTCAGGACTGAAGCTTTCTTT. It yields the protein CASSLGGWDFRTEAFF.

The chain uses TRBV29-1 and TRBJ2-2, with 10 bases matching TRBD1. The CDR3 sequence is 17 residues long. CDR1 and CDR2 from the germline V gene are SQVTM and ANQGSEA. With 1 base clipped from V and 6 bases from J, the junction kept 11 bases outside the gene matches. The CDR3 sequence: CSVEGGVGQGMAGELFF. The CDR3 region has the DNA TGCAGCGTTGAAGGTGGTGTGGGACAGGGGATGGCCGGGGAGCTGTTTTTT.

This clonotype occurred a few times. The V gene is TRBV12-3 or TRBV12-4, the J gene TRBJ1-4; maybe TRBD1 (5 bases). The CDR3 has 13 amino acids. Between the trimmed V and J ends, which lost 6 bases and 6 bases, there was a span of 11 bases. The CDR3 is CASSLGLDEKLFF. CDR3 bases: TGTGCCAGCAGCTTGGGACTGGATGAAAAACTGTTTTTT.

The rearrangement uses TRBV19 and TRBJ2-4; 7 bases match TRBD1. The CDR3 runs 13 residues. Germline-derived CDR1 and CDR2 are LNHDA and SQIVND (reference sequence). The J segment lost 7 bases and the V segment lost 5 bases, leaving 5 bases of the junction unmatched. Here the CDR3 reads CASSEGGRNIQYF. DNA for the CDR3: TGTGCCAGTAGTGAAGGGGGCAGGAACATTCAGTACTTC.

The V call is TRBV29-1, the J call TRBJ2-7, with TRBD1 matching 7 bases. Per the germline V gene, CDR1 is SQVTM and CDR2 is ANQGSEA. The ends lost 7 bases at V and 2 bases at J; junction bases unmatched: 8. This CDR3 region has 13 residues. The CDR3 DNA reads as TGCAGCGCCACACAGGGGCCTCCCTACGAGCAGTACTTC. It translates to CSATQGPPYEQYF.

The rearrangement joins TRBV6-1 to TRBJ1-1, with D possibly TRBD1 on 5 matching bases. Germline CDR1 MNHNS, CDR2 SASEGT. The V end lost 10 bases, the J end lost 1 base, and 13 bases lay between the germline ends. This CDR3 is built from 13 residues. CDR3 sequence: CATTLTGNTEAFF. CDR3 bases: TGTGCCACCACCCTTACAGGGAACACTGAAGCTTTCTTT.